The next 11 T cell receptor beta chains were all read from a single sample in a study of vaccination and CD4 T cells after COVID-19. Sequencing of cultured CD4+ T cell DNA used the Oncomine TCR Beta short-read assay. TCRdb re-analysed the PCR reads in MiXCR, keeping a single row per CDR3 protein. The sample comprises roughly 14,000 distinct CDR3 sequences, roughly 50% of which are singletons, and approximately 26% rests with the top ten. Treatment noted: roughly 11-day PBMC culture with coronavirus spike peptide pools or control peptides (ViraFEST assay). Their recognized antigens are unknown. This specimen consisted of cultured CD4+ T cells from blood, obtained after SARS-CoV-2 vaccination. Receptor source: a human donor with COVID-19.

In DNA form, the CDR3 reads TGTGCCAGCAGAGAAACAGGGGGCGCCGGGGAGCTGTTTTTT. Its protein product is CASRETGGAGELFF. The rearrangement joins TRBV6-2 or TRBV6-3 to TRBJ2-2; TRBD1 aligns across 9 bases. V lost 6 bases, J lost 6 bases, and 5 bases stayed unmatched. Germline V lookup: CDR1 MNHEY, CDR2 SVGEGT. There are 14 residues in the CDR3.

V usage is TRBV7-9 and J usage is TRBJ2-2, with D perhaps TRBD2 (6 bases). The CDR3 consists of 15 residues. The V gene lost 5 bases and the J gene lost 0 bases, with 10 bases spanning the gap. The germline CDR1 and CDR2 sequences are SEHNR and FQNEAQ (reference sequence). In nucleotides, the CDR3 is TGTGCCAGCAGCCCGGCGGGAACGAACACCGGGGAGCTGTTTTTT. This gives the protein CASSPAGTNTGELFF.

J is TRBJ1-1 and V is TRBV20-1; D ambiguous. Germline-derived CDR1 and CDR2 are DFQATT and SNEGSKA (reference sequence). The CDR3 covers 15 residues. Trimming shortened V by 5 bases and J by 7 bases, and 23 bases separated the two germline ends. The DNA of the CDR3 is TGCAGTGCTGCCAGCCTGCAGGTACGAGATTTTGAAGCTTTCTTT. It is translated as CSAASLQVRDFEAFF.

The chain combines TRBV5-4 with TRBJ1-1, with TRBD1 as a possible D gene (6 bases). CDR1 and CDR2 (germline): SGHNT, YYREEE (reference sequence). CDR3 size: 13 residues. V lost 4 bases and J lost 5, with 12 bases in between. The CDR3 DNA follows: TGTGCCAGCAGCCACAGGGTGGGGACTGAAGCTTTCTTT. Its protein is CASSHRVGTEAFF.

The V call is TRBV20-1, the J call TRBJ2-7; 10 nucleotides align to TRBD1. The CDR3 spans 16 residues. V lost 5 bases to trimming and J lost 3 bases; unmatched junction nucleotides: 13. Germline loops: CDR1 DFQATT, CDR2 SNEGSKA (reference sequence). Here the CDR3 reads CSAETRKGQGFYEQYF. CDR3 nucleotide sequence: TGCAGTGCTGAAACAAGAAAGGGACAGGGGTTCTACGAGCAGTACTTC.

This clonotype has a handful of counts. The chain recombines TRBV20-1 with TRBJ2-2, with 7 positions matching TRBD2. CDR3 size: 15 residues. After removal of 2 bases from V and 2 bases from J, the junction contained 5 bases not matched to a gene. Germline V gene lookup returns CDR1 DFQATT and CDR2 SNEGSKA (reference sequence). CDR3 loop: CSARIRGVNTGELFF. CDR3 nucleotides: TGCAGTGCTAGAATTCGGGGGGTAAACACCGGGGAGCTGTTTTTT.

The chain combines TRBV28 with TRBJ1-5; 9 positions match TRBD1. The CDR3 is 14 amino acids. Per germline, CDR1 MDHEN and CDR2 SYDVKM. V shed 8 bases and J 6 bases; nucleotides not matched to a gene: 8. The CDR3 is CASGAGQGPQPQHF. As DNA, the CDR3 is TGTGCCAGCGGTGCGGGACAGGGTCCTCAGCCCCAGCATTTT.

This clonotype showed up just a few times. The chain couples TRBV6-2 or TRBV6-3 to TRBJ2-5; 12 bases match TRBD1. The germline V gene has CDR1 MNHEY and CDR2 SVGEGT. V lost 2 bases and J lost 4; bases outside the gene matches: 8. The length of the CDR3 is 17 residues. CDR3: CASSYPMGQGALETQYF. CDR3 DNA sequence: TGTGCCAGCAGTTACCCAATGGGACAGGGGGCGTTAGAGACCCAGTACTTC.

The rearrangement uses TRBV20-1 and TRBJ2-3; a possible D gene is TRBD2 (5 bases). The CDR3 loop spans 15 amino acids. CDR1 and CDR2 (germline): DFQATT, SNEGSKA (reference sequence). The V end lost 0 bases, the J end lost 2 bases, and 12 bases lay between the germline ends. The CDR3 loop reads CSARDRLANTDTQYF. The DNA for the CDR3 is TGCAGTGCTAGAGATCGGCTAGCCAACACAGATACGCAGTATTTT.

There are a few counts of this clonotype. V usage is TRBV20-1 and J usage is TRBJ1-3, with TRBD1 matching 7 bases. The CDR3 contains 15 residues. The germline CDR1 and CDR2 sequences are DFQATT and SNEGSKA (reference sequence). With V trimmed by 6 bases and J by 3 bases, 11 bases remained unmatched. CDR3 in DNA: TGCAGTGCAAGAACAGGGGACAAGGGTGGAAACACCATATATTTT. Residues: CSARTGDKGGNTIYF.

A few counts support this clonotype. The chain carries TRBV20-1 and TRBJ1-1; weak D call: TRBD1 (5 bases). V lost 7 bases and J lost 1, with 19 bases in between. The CDR3 runs 15 residues. CDR1 DFQATT and CDR2 SNEGSKA come from the germline V gene (reference sequence). The CDR3: CSVPRRGRGNTEAFF. The DNA of the CDR3 is TGCAGTGTCCCCCGAAGGGGCAGAGGGAACACTGAAGCTTTCTTT.